This T cell receptor (beta chain) emerged from a study of blood T cells in healthy people across ages. Trimming removed 2 bases from V and 0 bases from J, with 5 bases in between. This CDR3 comprises 15 residues. Germline V gene data show CDR1 as SGHTA and CDR2 as FQGNSA. At least ten counts were recorded for this clonotype. A second PCR, run for about 7 to 11 cycles, used a sample-barcoded 5' primer plus a J-beta primer mix. MiXCR, run by TCRdb on the 5' RACE reads, gives a single entry per CDR3 protein. The sample lists around 820,000 distinct CDR3 sequences; around 25% were seen once. These data also formed part of another study, on T cells of mothers and their children.

Sequenced material: blood. The rearrangement links TRBV7-2 to TRBJ2-6; D ambiguous. This clonotype was sampled from a boy under 18 in good health. DNA for the CDR3: TGTGCCAGCAGCTTACACCTCTCTGGGGCCAACGTCCTGACTTTC. This sequence encodes CASSLHLSGANVLTF. Full variable domain (remainder filled in from reference TRBV7-2 and TRBJ2-6): GAGVSQSPSNKVTEKGKDVELRCDPISGHTALYWYRQSLGQGLEFLIYFQGNSAPDKSGLPSDRFSAERTGGSVSTLTIQRTQQEDSAVYLCASSLHLSGANVLTFGAGSRLTVL.